These 24 T cell receptor beta chains originate from one sample sequenced in a study of read filtering for tumor transcriptome and immune sequencing. From 300 to 400 ng of RNA, a library with molecular barcoded alpha/delta and beta/gamma adaptors was made. Using its own MiXCR run on the reads, TCRdb lists one record per CDR3 protein. The sample includes around 50,000 distinct CDR3 sequences, 20% to 25% of them seen just once. The sequenced sample consisted of a population of CD138-negative cells sorted from bone marrow. The receptors stem from a donor at least 40 years old with multiple myeloma.

The chain recombines TRBV19 with TRBJ2-2; 7 nucleotides line up with TRBD1. Germline V gene lookup returns CDR1 LNHDA and CDR2 SQIVND (reference sequence). This CDR3 has 14 amino acids. Unmatched junction bases numbered 6, after V lost 7 bases and J lost 4 bases. The CDR3 sequence is CASKTGLGTGELFF. The CDR3 region has the DNA TGTGCCAGTAAGACAGGGCTGGGCACCGGGGAGCTGTTTTTT.

V is TRBV6-2 or TRBV6-3 and J is TRBJ1-5; 8 nucleotides match TRBD1. CDR1 and CDR2 from the germline V gene are MNHEY and SVGEGT. Trimming took 7 bases from V and 5 from J; bases not matched to a gene: 10. The CDR3 runs 15 residues. The CDR3 DNA reads as TGTGCCAGCACTAAAGGACAGGGCCCCGATCAGCCCCAGCATTTT. It is translated as CASTKGQGPDQPQHF.

This clonotype was observed at least ten times. This chain joins TRBV28 and TRBJ2-2; 7 bases line up with TRBD1. Unmatched junction bases numbered 3, after V lost 8 bases and J lost 0 bases. In germline, CDR1 is MDHEN, CDR2 SYDVKM. The CDR3 spans 14 residues. The CDR3 sequence: CASDRESNTGELFF. CDR3 in DNA: TGTGCCAGCGACAGGGAGTCGAACACCGGGGAGCTGTTTTTT. The variable domain in full, completed from reference TRBV28 and TRBJ2-2, reads DVKVTQSSRYLVKRTGEKVFLECVQDMDHENMFWYRQDPGLGLRLIYFSYDVKMKEKGDIPEGYSVSREKKERFSLILESASTNQTSMYLCASDRESNTGELFFGEGSRLTVL.

As regards this clonotype: Given a much more abundant clone one base away, this may be a read error. CDR3 protein: CASSLAQAYSHGELFF. CDR3 in DNA: TGTGCTAGCAGCTTAGCACAAGCATATAGTCACGGGGAGCTGTTTTTT. The chain uses TRBV7-7 and TRBJ2-2; D call uncertain. Germline V gives CDR1 SSHAT, CDR2 FNYEAQ (reference sequence). This CDR3 is built from 16 residues.

In its sample, this clonotype was seen many times. The chain combines TRBV6-1 with TRBJ2-7, with a weak D call TRBD1 (6 bases). Germline V CDR1 and CDR2: MNHNS, SASEGT. There are 13 residues in the CDR3. The V and J ends lost 4 bases and 3 bases respectively, with 10 bases between them. This chain's CDR3 is CASSGEGVYEQYF. DNA of the CDR3: TGTGCCAGCAGTGGTGAGGGGGTCTACGAGCAGTACTTC.

This clonotype has a count of ten or more. This chain uses TRBV6-5 with TRBJ1-1, with 8 nucleotides matching TRBD1. This CDR3 spans 17 amino acids. Trimming cost V 7 bases and J 1 base; bases outside gene matches: 14. Germline V gene sequence: CDR1 MNHEY, CDR2 SVGAGI. CDR3 loop: CASTETGTGAKNTEAFF. The DNA for the CDR3 is TGTGCCAGCACCGAGACCGGGACAGGAGCCAAGAACACTGAAGCTTTCTTT.

V is TRBV29-1 and J is TRBJ2-7; 7 bases align to TRBD2. This CDR3 is built from 12 residues. Losses at the gene ends were 4 bases for V and 3 bases for J; bases not matched to a gene: 3. Germline values: CDR1 SQVTM, CDR2 ANQGSEA. In nucleotides, the CDR3 is TGCAGCGTTGTCGGGGAGGGCTACGAGCAGTACTTC. Translation: CSVVGEGYEQYF.

Many counts were recorded for this clonotype. The chain carries TRBV12-3 or TRBV12-4 and TRBJ1-5, with 9 bases that match TRBD1. V lost 6 bases to trimming and J lost 2 bases; unmatched junction nucleotides: 8. The CDR3 sequence is 16 residues long. The CDR3 protein is CASSESTGGGNQPQHF. The CDR3, as DNA: TGTGCCAGCAGCGAATCGACAGGGGGAGGCAATCAGCCCCAGCATTTT.

The chain couples TRBV28 to TRBJ2-4; no clear D. V was shortened by 5 bases and J by 8 bases, with 16 bases between the two germline ends. Germline V gives CDR1 MDHEN, CDR2 SYDVKM. This CDR3 comprises 14 residues. The CDR3 region has the DNA TGTGCCAGCAGTCAAATTATTCAAGGGCACATTCAGTACTTC. The encoded protein is CASSQIIQGHIQYF.

This clonotype was detected many times. This sequence joins TRBV28 and TRBJ1-4, with D tentatively TRBD1 (6 bases). Germline V gives CDR1 MDHEN, CDR2 SYDVKM. Trimming removed 11 bases from V and 8 bases from J, with 18 bases in between. CDR3 length: 13 residues. In DNA form, the CDR3 reads TGTGCCGGCCAGCGGGGGGCTGGCGAAAAACTGTTTTTT. It codes for CAGQRGAGEKLFF.

This clonotype was seen a few times. V gene TRBV5-4 combines with J gene TRBJ2-2, with 9 bases matching TRBD1. This CDR3 has 15 residues. Germline lookup yields CDR1 SGHNT and CDR2 YYREEE (reference sequence). Trimming removed 4 bases from V and 0 bases from J; junction bases left unmatched: 1. The CDR3 loop is CASSRDRANTGELFF. CDR3 nucleotide sequence: TGTGCCAGCAGCCGGGACAGGGCGAACACCGGGGAGCTGTTTTTT.

This clonotype was seen only a few times. This chain uses TRBV11-2 with TRBJ2-3, with a tentative D call TRBD2 (6 bases). The germline V gene encodes CDR1 SGHAT and CDR2 FQNNGV. The CDR3 totals 16 residues. The V and J ends lost 3 bases and 1 base respectively, with 14 bases between them. This CDR3 is CASSFGGSWGTDTQYF. CDR3 nucleotide sequence: TGTGCCAGCAGCTTCGGAGGGTCCTGGGGCACAGATACGCAGTATTTT.

This chain joins TRBV11-3 and TRBJ1-1; weak D call: TRBD1 (6 bases). In germline, CDR1 is SGHNT, CDR2 YENEEA. V was pared by 4 bases and J by 1 base, with 7 bases between. The CDR3 is 13 residues long. The CDR3: CASSWGQNTEAFF. The DNA for the CDR3 is TGTGCCAGCAGCTGGGGACAGAACACTGAAGCTTTCTTT.

This clonotype showed up many times. The chain links TRBV6-2 or TRBV6-3 to TRBJ2-1; possible D gene TRBD2, 7 bases. The germline V gene encodes CDR1 MNHEY and CDR2 SVGEGT. The CDR3 extends over 15 amino acids. Trimming removed 9 bases at V and 3 bases at J, with 18 bases between. CDR3 DNA: TGTGCCAGTGGGAGGGGGGCGATCCGCTACAATGAGCAGTTCTTC. Its protein product is CASGRGAIRYNEQFF.

This clonotype has ten or more counts. This chain uses TRBV10-3 with TRBJ2-5, with TRBD1 matching over 8 bases. V shed 3 bases, J shed 1 base, and the junction held 4 bases outside the gene matches. Germline V gene lookup returns CDR1 ENHRY and CDR2 SYGVKD. The CDR3 is made up of 15 amino acids. The CDR3 loop is CAISDGGQGQETQYF. In nucleotides, the CDR3 is TGTGCCATCAGTGATGGTGGACAGGGCCAAGAGACCCAGTACTTC.

This clonotype was detected ten times or more. The CDR3: CASSKFYRAGPGELFF. The CDR3 coding sequence is TGTGCCAGCAGTAAATTTTACAGGGCCGGACCCGGGGAGCTGTTTTTT. V usage is TRBV21-1 and J usage is TRBJ2-2; TRBD1 is taken as the D call from the table, unchecked against the DNA. TRBV21-1 is designated a pseudogene. CDR3 length: 16 residues.

Details on this clonotype: A much larger clone lies a single base off, so this may be a read error. The conserved closing phenylalanine or tryptophan is absent in this CDR3, likely reflecting a read error. The CDR3 coding sequence is TGTGCCAGCAGCCCCCGTGAGGTTGAGATACGGGATCAGCCCCAGCATCTT. It translates to CASSPREVEIRDQPQHL. This rearrangement joins TRBV7-6 to TRBJ1-5; no clear D. The germline V gene encodes CDR1 SGHVS and CDR2 FNYEAQ. This CDR3 spans 17 amino acids. The ends were cut back, 5 bases at V and 5 bases at J, with 22 bases in the middle.

In this sample, this clonotype turned up many times. V is TRBV5-1 and J is TRBJ2-1; D is perhaps TRBD1 (5 bases). The germline V gene has CDR1 SGHRS and CDR2 YFSETQ. Trimming removed 4 bases from V and 2 bases from J, with 13 bases in between. The CDR3 sequence is 15 residues long. CDR3 in DNA: TGCGCCAGCAGCCCCCGGGCAGGGACCTACAATGAGCAGTTCTTC. Protein product: CASSPRAGTYNEQFF.

In the case of this clonotype: A much larger clone differs by one base, so this may be a read error. In this CDR3 the conserved last residue, phenylalanine or tryptophan, is missing, so a read error is likely. This chain connects TRBV7-8 to TRBJ1-1; D gene ambiguous. This CDR3 contains 12 residues. Trimming pared 1 base from V and 7 bases from J, leaving 7 bases between. Germline V lookup: CDR1 SGHVS, CDR2 FQNEAQ. CDR3 amino acids: CASSLDWGEAFL. The CDR3 bases are TGTGCCAGCAGCTTAGATTGGGGTGAAGCTTTCTTG.

J is TRBJ2-3 and V is TRBV20-1; D is possibly TRBD1 or TRBD2 (6 bases each). Germline V gives CDR1 DFQATT, CDR2 SNEGSKA (reference sequence). Trimming took off 6 bases at V and 0 bases at J, with 19 bases between the two ends. This CDR3 contains 16 residues. Here the CDR3 reads CSAPGAGVTSTDTQYF. In nucleotides, the CDR3 is TGCAGTGCCCCGGGGGCAGGCGTCACTAGCACAGATACGCAGTATTTT.

The sample holds many counts of this clonotype. The chain joins TRBV19 to TRBJ2-3; no firm D call. V lost 4 bases and J 1 base, leaving 12 bases between the germline ends. The V gene's germline CDR1 is LNHDA and CDR2 SQIVND (reference sequence). The CDR3 is 15 amino acids. CDR3 DNA: TGTGCCAGTAGTACAGATTACTCCCGCACAGATACGCAGTATTTT. This translates into CASSTDYSRTDTQYF.

This clonotype is medium-sized (0.01 to 0.1%) in the sample. The chain uses TRBV20-1 and TRBJ2-1; 13 bases line up with TRBD2. The CDR3 spans 17 residues. Germline CDR1 DFQATT, CDR2 SNEGSKA (reference sequence). V shed 5 bases and J 6 bases; nucleotides not matched to a gene: 13. CDR3 nucleotide sequence: TGCAGTGCTTCCCGAAGGACTAGCGGGAGAAGGGGCAATGAGCAGTTCTTC. Protein sequence: CSASRRTSGRRGNEQFF.

Turning to this clonotype: The junction departs from the called germline gene at one end, perhaps through a read error. The chain combines TRBV4-3 with TRBJ2-1, with D maybe TRBD1 (6 bases). This CDR3 is built from 16 residues. Germline V gene data show CDR1 as LGHNA and CDR2 as YSLEER. The CDR3 nucleotides are TGCGCCAGCAGCCAAGAAAGTCTGGGGGCAGACAATGAGCGGTTCTTC. This translates into CASSQESLGADNERFF.

This clonotype has ten or more counts. This rearrangement joins TRBV6-5 to TRBJ1-1; 8 nucleotides agree with TRBD1. J lost 0 bases, V lost 6 bases, and 12 bases had no gene match. CDR3 length equals 17 residues. Germline lookup yields CDR1 MNHEY and CDR2 SVGAGI. CDR3 sequence: CASRLHGQGTVNTEAFF. Written as DNA, the CDR3 is TGTGCCAGCAGGTTACATGGACAGGGCACTGTGAACACTGAAGCTTTCTTT.